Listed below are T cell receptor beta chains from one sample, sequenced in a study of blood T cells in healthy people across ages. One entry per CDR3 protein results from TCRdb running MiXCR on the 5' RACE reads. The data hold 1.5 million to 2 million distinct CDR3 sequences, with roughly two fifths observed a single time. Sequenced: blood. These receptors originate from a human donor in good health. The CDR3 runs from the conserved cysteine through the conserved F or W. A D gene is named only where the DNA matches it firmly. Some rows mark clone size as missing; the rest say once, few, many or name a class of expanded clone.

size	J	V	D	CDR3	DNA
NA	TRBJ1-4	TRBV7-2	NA	CASSLRPGGLSDEKLFF	TGTGCCAGCAGCTTACGACCGGGAGGGCTAAGTGACGAAAAACTGTTTTTT
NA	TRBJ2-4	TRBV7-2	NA	CASNRVRGDIQYF	TGTGCCAGCAACCGGGTCAGGGGTGACATTCAGTACTTC
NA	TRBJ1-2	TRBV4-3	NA	CASSQDRGTPLWYGYTF	TGCGCCAGCAGCCAAGACCGAGGGACCCCTCTGTGGTATGGCTACACCTTC
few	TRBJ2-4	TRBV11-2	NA	CASRTWGFAKNIQYF	TGTGCCAGCAGGACGTGGGGGTTTGCCAAAAACATTCAGTACTTC
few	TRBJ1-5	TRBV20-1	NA	CSARGIGKLYSNQPQHF	TGCAGTGCTAGAGGGATCGGGAAGCTATATAGCAATCAGCCCCAGCATTTT
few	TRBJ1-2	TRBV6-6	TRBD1	CASIMTGGGYGYTF	TGTGCCAGCATAATGACAGGGGGAGGCTATGGCTACACCTTC
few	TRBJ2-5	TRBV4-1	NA	CASSHVDSPEGETQYF	TGCGCCAGCAGCCACGTAGACTCCCCCGAGGGAGAGACCCAGTACTTC
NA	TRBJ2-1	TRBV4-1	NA	CASSQDPGTNNEQFF	TGCGCCAGCAGCCAAGATCCCGGAACTAACAATGAGCAGTTCTTC
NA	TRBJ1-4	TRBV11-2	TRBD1	CASQGGAANEKLFF	TGTGCCAGCCAAGGGGGCGCAGCTAATGAAAAACTGTTTTTT
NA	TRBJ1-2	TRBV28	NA	CASSPRRPYGYTF	TGTGCCAGCAGTCCTCGGCGGCCCTATGGCTACACCTTC
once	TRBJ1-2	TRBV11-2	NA	CASTIIWGASGCTF	TGTGCCAGCACCATAATCTGGGGGGCGAGTGGCTGCACCTTC
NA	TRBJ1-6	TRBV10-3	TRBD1	CAISRQGANSPLHF	TGTGCCATCAGTAGACAGGGGGCGAATTCACCCCTCCACTTT
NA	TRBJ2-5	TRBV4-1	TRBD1	CASSHRTGGAETQYF	TGCGCCAGCAGCCACCGGACAGGAGGCGCGGAGACCCAGTACTTC
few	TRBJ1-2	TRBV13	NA	CASSLGLGNYGYTF	TGTGCCAGCAGCTTAGGCCTGGGAAACTATGGCTACACCTTC
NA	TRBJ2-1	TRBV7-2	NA	CASSLVWGLENEQFF	TGTGCCAGCAGCTTAGTGTGGGGGCTGGAGAATGAGCAGTTCTTC
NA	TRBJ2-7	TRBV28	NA	CASSEDGTIAYEQYF	TGTGCCAGCAGTGAGGACGGTACAATTGCCTACGAGCAGTACTTC
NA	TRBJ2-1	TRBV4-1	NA	CASSARSPRETQFF	TGCGCCAGCAGCGCGCGTAGCCCCCGAGAGACCCAGTTCTTC
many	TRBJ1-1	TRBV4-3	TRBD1	CASSQDRAGGGNTEAFF	TGCGCCAGCAGCCAAGATCGAGCAGGGGGGGGGAACACTGAAGCTTTCTTT
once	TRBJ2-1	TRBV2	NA	CASSEGWRGSNEQFF	TGTGCCAGCAGTGAGGGCTGGAGGGGAAGCAATGAGCAGTTCTTC
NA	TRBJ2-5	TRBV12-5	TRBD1	CASGLDTTGGLGKLQETQYF	TGTGCTAGTGGTTTGGACACGACAGGGGGCCTGGGGAAACTCCAAGAGACCCAGTACTTC
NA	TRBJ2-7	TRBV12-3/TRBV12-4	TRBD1	CASSLSLGQGKNEQYF	TGTGCCAGCAGTTTATCCCTGGGACAGGGGAAGAACGAGCAGTACTTC
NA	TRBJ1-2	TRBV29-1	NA	CCSGGYTF	TGCTGCAGCGGAGGCTACACCTTC
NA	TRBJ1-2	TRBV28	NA	CASSFGEGGYGYTF	TGTGCCAGCAGTTTCGGGGAAGGTGGCTATGGCTACACCTTC
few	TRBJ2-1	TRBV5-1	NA	CASSLRRVDEQFF	TGCGCCAGCAGCTTACGCAGGGTCGATGAGCAGTTCTTC
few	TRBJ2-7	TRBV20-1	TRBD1	CSAQDRGGSYEQYF	TGCAGTGCACAGGACAGGGGAGGGTCCTACGAGCAGTACTTC
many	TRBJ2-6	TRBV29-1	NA	CSVHSSGANVLTF	TGCAGCGTCCACAGCTCTGGGGCCAACGTCCTGACTTTC
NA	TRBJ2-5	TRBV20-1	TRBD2	CSDRRGGTQYF	TGCAGTGATAGGCGGGGGGGGACCCAGTACTTC
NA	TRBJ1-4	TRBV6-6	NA	CASSYPSGARGEKLFF	TGTGCCAGCAGTTACCCCTCGGGGGCTAGGGGTGAAAAACTGTTTTTT
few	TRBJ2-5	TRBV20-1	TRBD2	CSASGGPLPQETQYF	TGCAGTGCTTCGGGGGGGCCCCTTCCTCAAGAGACCCAGTACTTC
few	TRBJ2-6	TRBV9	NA	CASSVRQSGANVLTF	TGTGCCAGCAGCGTGAGGCAATCTGGGGCCAACGTCCTGACTTTC
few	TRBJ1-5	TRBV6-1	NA	CAAMRGTGAPPQHF	TGTGCCGCTATGAGGGGGACGGGTGCTCCACCCCAGCATTTT
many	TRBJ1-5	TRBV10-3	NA	CAISEFGPNSNQPQHF	TGTGCCATCAGTGAGTTCGGACCGAACAGCAATCAGCCCCAGCATTTT
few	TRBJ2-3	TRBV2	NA	CASSPIADTQYF	TGTGCCAGCTCTCCTATCGCAGATACGCAGTATTTT
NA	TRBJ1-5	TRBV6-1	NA	CASGFNQPQHF	TGTGCCAGCGGCTTCAATCAGCCCCAGCATTTT
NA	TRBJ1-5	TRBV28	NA	CASVPEGFDNQPQHF	TGTGCCAGCGTACCTGAAGGGTTCGACAATCAGCCCCAGCATTTT
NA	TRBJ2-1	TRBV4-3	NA	CASSQVAAREQFF	TGCGCCAGCAGCCAAGTCGCGGCCCGGGAGCAGTTCTTC
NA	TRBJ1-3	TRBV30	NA	CAWLLLTLSGNTIYF	TGTGCCTGGCTCCTCCTGACACTCTCTGGAAACACCATATATTTT